Below are 27 T cell receptor beta chains sequenced from a single sample in a study of blood T cells in healthy people across ages. Together with a sample-barcoded 5' primer, a J-beta primer mix was included in a second PCR lasting about 7 to 11 cycles. TCRdb ran MiXCR on the 5' RACE reads and lists one entry per CDR3 protein. The data show around 1.5 million distinct CDR3 sequences, about 31% seen once. The sequencing input was blood. These receptors all stem from a woman aged 25 to 39 in good health.

This clonotype was counted a few times. The DNA is left out, because the CDR3 cannot be placed on it with certainty; the CDR3 is given as TCRdb lists it. The chain links TRBV7-3 to TRBJ2-1; the DNA was not used to check the table's D call, TRBD2. In germline, CDR1 is SGHTA, CDR2 FQGTGA. The CDR3 contains 17 residues when both ends are counted. This CDR3 is CASSLGTASSLDNEQFF.

A few counts support this clonotype. The rearrangement uses TRBV6-6 and TRBJ2-3; 11 bases map to TRBD2. This CDR3 has 16 residues. Trimming removed 5 bases from V and 11 bases from J; junction bases left unmatched: 15. The germline gives CDR1 MNHNY, CDR2 SVGAGI (reference sequence). The CDR3 DNA follows: TGTGCCAGCAGTCTGACTAGCGGGGTAAAAGAGGCTCAGCAGTATTTT. Translating gives CASSLTSGVKEAQQYF.

This clonotype was detected only a few times. The gene calls are TRBV7-9 and TRBJ2-3, with 7 bases identical to TRBD2. Germline V gene sequence: CDR1 SEHNR, CDR2 FQNEAQ (reference sequence). The trim removed 6 bases at V and 5 bases at J, leaving 20 bases unmatched. This CDR3 region has 18 residues. The CDR3 loop reads CASRPPARERGVRDTQYF. The CDR3 DNA reads as TGTGCCAGCAGACCCCCAGCGCGGGAGCGGGGCGTGAGAGATACGCAGTATTTT.

The J gene is TRBJ1-5, the V gene TRBV6-1; D unclear. The V gene's germline CDR1 is MNHNS and CDR2 SASEGT. Trimming pared 2 bases from V and 0 bases from J, leaving 11 bases between. This CDR3 is built from 16 residues. For the CDR3, the DNA is TGTGCCAGCAGTGAATATCTTGGCATTAGCAATCAGCCCCAGCATTTT. Translation: CASSEYLGISNQPQHF.

The chain carries TRBV20-1 and TRBJ1-2; D is possibly TRBD1 (5 bases). V was clipped by 1 base and J by 5 bases, with 32 bases between them. The germline V gene encodes CDR1 DFQATT and CDR2 SNEGSKA (reference sequence). CDR3 length: 20 amino acids. CDR3 sequence reads: CSARGYSGRLFSRIPYGYTF. CDR3 in DNA: TGCAGTGCTAGAGGCTACTCGGGACGCCTCTTTTCCCGTATCCCGTATGGCTACACCTTC.

V gene TRBV5-1 combines with J gene TRBJ1-1; unclear D gene. The CDR3 is 14 amino acids. Trimming pared 0 bases from V and 6 bases from J, leaving 12 bases between. The germline CDR1 and CDR2 sequences are SGHRS and YFSETQ. The CDR3 DNA is TGCGCCAGCAGCTTGGGAGCGTTATCCGCTGAAGCTTTCTTT. It yields the protein CASSLGALSAEAFF.

This clonotype was observed a few times. CDR3 protein: CASSFGAGVPSYEQYF. CDR3 bases: TGTGCCAGCAGCTTCGGGGCGGGGGTACCATCCTACGAGCAGTACTTC. The chain is built from TRBV7-8 and TRBJ2-5; 7 bases fit TRBD2. The J call could be wrong; TRBJ2-7 is a better fit for the DNA end. Per germline, CDR1 SGHVS and CDR2 FQNEAQ. The CDR3 loop spans 16 amino acids.

In the case of this clonotype: At one end, the junction sequence differs from germline, possibly due to a read error. The J gene is TRBJ1-6, the V gene TRBV12-3 or TRBV12-4, with D hard to call. The CDR3 loop spans 12 amino acids. The CDR3 here is CASSFREGPPHF. The CDR3 DNA reads as TGTGCCAGCAGTTTCCGGGAAGGGCCCCCCCACTTT.

V is TRBV7-9 and J is TRBJ1-5, with TRBD1 identical over 11 bases. The CDR3 has 16 amino acids. V dropped 1 base and J dropped 3; count of bases not matched to a gene: 2. Germline CDR1 SEHNR, CDR2 FQNEAQ (reference sequence). The CDR3 nucleotides read TGTGCCAGCAGCTTAGGGACAGGGGGCGTCAATCAGCCCCAGCATTTT. It encodes CASSLGTGGVNQPQHF.

Concerning this clonotype itself: Since a much larger clone is just one base distant, this may be a read error. The rearrangement links TRBV25-1 to TRBJ1-2; D might be TRBD1 (5 bases). V was trimmed by 3 bases and J by 7 bases, leaving 9 bases between them. CDR1 is MGHDK, CDR2 SYGVNS, per germline. CDR3 size: 12 residues. The CDR3 DNA follows: TGTGCCAGCAGTGACGGGACGTGTGGCTACACCTTC. It translates to CASSDGTCGYTF.

The chain carries TRBV7-3 and TRBJ1-1, with TRBD1 matching over 8 bases. Unmatched junction bases numbered 4, after V lost 3 bases and J lost 1 base. From germline, CDR1 is SGHTA and CDR2 FQGTGA. The CDR3 spans 15 residues. The CDR3 bases are TGTGCCAGCAGCTTGGACAGGGTTCCGAACACTGAAGCTTTCTTT. Its protein is CASSLDRVPNTEAFF.

V usage is TRBV9 and J usage is TRBJ2-5; TRBD2 might be the D (6 bases). Per the germline V gene, CDR1 is SGDLS and CDR2 is YYNGEE. This CDR3 is built from 15 residues. V was shortened by 2 bases and J by 5 bases, with 16 bases between the two germline ends. CDR3 in amino acids: CASSVRASGSETQYF. The CDR3 DNA reads as TGTGCCAGCAGCGTGAGGGCCAGCGGGTCGGAGACCCAGTACTTC.

The J gene is TRBJ1-4, the V gene TRBV7-2, with TRBD1 matching 8 bases. Germline CDR1 and CDR2: SGHTA and FQGNSA. The CDR3 length is 13 residues. V lost 8 bases to trimming and J lost 7 bases; unmatched junction nucleotides: 6. The CDR3 DNA is TGTGCCAGCGCACAGGGGGTCTCTGAAAAACTGTTTTTT. This sequence encodes CASAQGVSEKLFF. Full variable domain (outside the CDR3, taken from reference TRBV7-2 and TRBJ1-4): GAGVSQSPSNKVTEKGKDVELRCDPISGHTALYWYRQSLGQGLEFLIYFQGNSAPDKSGLPSDRFSAERTGGSVSTLTIQRTQQEDSAVYLCASAQGVSEKLFFGSGTQLSVL.

The rearrangement joins TRBV24-1 to TRBJ2-1, with a weak D call TRBD2 (5 bases). The CDR3 runs 14 residues. Per the germline V gene, CDR1 is KGHDR and CDR2 is SFDVKD. Trimming stripped 5 bases from V and 5 bases from J, with 12 bases between. CDR3 loop: CATSVHGGNNEQFF. Written as DNA, the CDR3 is TGTGCCACCAGTGTCCATGGAGGAAACAATGAGCAGTTCTTC.

In the case of this clonotype: The junction and the germline gene differ at one end; a read error may be behind it. The rearrangement uses TRBV27 and TRBJ1-1; perhaps TRBD1 as D (6 bases). Looked up from germline, CDR1 is MNHEY and CDR2 is SMNVEV (reference sequence). CDR3 length: 15 amino acids. The CDR3 loop is CTSSWGGRGGTEAFF. The CDR3, as DNA: TGTACCAGCAGTTGGGGAGGCAGGGGTGGCACTGAAGCTTTCTTT.

This clonotype has a handful of counts. The chain links TRBV28 to TRBJ2-7; 8 nucleotides agree with TRBD1. Germline lookup yields CDR1 MDHEN and CDR2 SYDVKM. This CDR3 has 13 amino acids. V lost 6 bases to trimming and J lost 5 bases; unmatched junction nucleotides: 6. The CDR3 sequence: CASSADRVNEQYF. The CDR3 nucleotides are TGTGCCAGCAGCGCGGACAGGGTGAACGAGCAGTACTTC. The whole variable domain, filled in from reference TRBV28 and TRBJ2-7, reads DVKVTQSSRYLVKRTGEKVFLECVQDMDHENMFWYRQDPGLGLRLIYFSYDVKMKEKGDIPEGYSVSREKKERFSLILESASTNQTSMYLCASSADRVNEQYFGPGTRLTVT.

V usage is TRBV24-1 and J usage is TRBJ2-5; 10 bases align to TRBD2. V was clipped by 2 bases and J by 4 bases; unmatched bases: 6. There are 16 residues in the CDR3. Germline loops: CDR1 KGHDR, CDR2 SFDVKD. The CDR3 coding sequence is TGTGCCACCAGTGATTCCAGAGCGGGAGGGGGAGAGACCCAGTACTTC. Translation: CATSDSRAGGGETQYF.

This sequence joins TRBV27 and TRBJ2-1; 10 positions match TRBD2. V trimming: 10 bases; J trimming: 2 bases; junction bases outside the gene matches: 20. CDR1 is MNHEY, CDR2 SMNVEV, per germline (reference sequence). The CDR3 sequence is 19 residues long. This chain's CDR3 is CAIVTGTSAHGGTYNEQFF. The CDR3 DNA reads as TGTGCCATCGTTACCGGGACTAGCGCCCACGGGGGTACCTACAATGAGCAGTTCTTC.

The V call is TRBV2, the J call TRBJ2-2, with D tentatively TRBD1 or TRBD2 (5 bases each). The CDR3 is 16 amino acids. Germline V gives CDR1 SNHLY, CDR2 FYNNEI. The V gene lost 7 bases and the J gene lost 4 bases, with 19 bases spanning the gap. CDR3: CASTAEGSRGTGELFF. CDR3 sequence (DNA): TGTGCCAGCACCGCCGAGGGGAGCCGAGGCACCGGGGAGCTGTTTTTT.

The chain has TRBV27 and TRBJ2-7; 7 bases map to TRBD1. V lost 5 bases to trimming and J lost 3 bases; unmatched junction nucleotides: 4. CDR1 is MNHEY and CDR2 is SMNVEV in the germline V gene (reference sequence). There are 13 residues in the CDR3. CDR3 coding DNA: TGTGCCAGCAGTGGGGACAGTTACTACGAGCAGTACTTC. This codes for CASSGDSYYEQYF.

J is TRBJ2-7 and V is TRBV9; 7 bases agree with TRBD1. Trimming at V came to 0 bases and at J to 5 bases, leaving 11 bases not matched to a gene. CDR1 SGDLS and CDR2 YYNGEE come from the germline V gene. The CDR3 has 16 amino acids. The CDR3 region is CASSVEAHTQGDEQYF. In nucleotides, the CDR3 is TGTGCCAGCAGCGTAGAGGCCCACACTCAGGGGGACGAGCAGTACTTC.

CDR3 coding DNA: TGTGCCAGCAGCGGACCCGGGACAGGGGGCCTTTGGTATGATGGCTACACCTTC. Its translation: CASSGPGTGGLWYDGYTF. The gene calls are TRBV5-6 and TRBJ1-2, with 12 positions matching TRBD1. J was trimmed by 6 bases and V by 4 bases; bases with no gene match: 16. Germline V CDR1 and CDR2: SGHDT, YYEEEE. The CDR3 is made up of 18 amino acids.

The DNA for the CDR3 is TGTGCCATCAGTGTAAGCGGGGGGGGCGAGCAGTACTTC. Its protein product is CAISVSGGGEQYF. The V gene is TRBV10-3, the J gene TRBJ2-7; TRBD2 agrees at 10 bases. Germline assignment: CDR1 ENHRY and CDR2 SYGVKD. The CDR3 is 13 residues long. V lost 4 bases to trimming and J lost 6 bases; unmatched junction nucleotides: 3.

This clonotype turned up a few times. The V and J genes are TRBV5-1 and TRBJ1-2, with 7 bases that match TRBD1. J was trimmed by 5 bases and V by 4 bases; bases with no gene match: 8. The CDR3 spans 14 residues. Germline CDR1 and CDR2: SGHRS and YFSETQ. In DNA, the CDR3 is TGCGCCAGCAGCCCGGGACAGTTTGGTTATGGCTACACCTTC. Its translation: CASSPGQFGYGYTF.

This sequence joins TRBV2 and TRBJ2-5; TRBD2 might be the D (6 bases). Trimming removed 7 bases at V and 5 bases at J, with 11 bases between. This CDR3 has 12 amino acids. The germline V gene has CDR1 SNHLY and CDR2 FYNNEI. The CDR3 DNA follows: TGTGCCAGCAATAGCGGAGCGGAGACCCAGTACTTC. It yields the protein CASNSGAETQYF.

In its sample, this clonotype was seen once. The chain has TRBV28 and TRBJ1-5; weak D call: TRBD1 (5 bases). The germline V gene encodes CDR1 MDHEN and CDR2 SYDVKM. CDR3 length: 14 amino acids. V was shortened by 6 bases and J by 0 bases, with 9 bases between the two germline ends. CDR3 DNA: TGTGCCAGCAGGACAGATTATAGCAATCAGCCCCAGCATTTT. Residues: CASRTDYSNQPQHF.

The chain has TRBV6-1 and TRBJ1-1; the match to TRBD1 covers 8 bases. CDR1 is MNHNS, CDR2 SASEGT, per germline. The ends lost 0 bases at V and 7 bases at J; junction bases unmatched: 10. The CDR3 is made up of 16 amino acids. The CDR3: CASSEASLQGEDEAFF. Here the CDR3 DNA reads TGTGCCAGCAGTGAAGCGTCCCTACAGGGGGAGGATGAAGCTTTCTTT.